Reported below is one T cell receptor (beta chain). Per the original methods: Estimation of nucleated cell counts was performed using reference gene primer amplification. The method was immunoSEQ multiplex PCR; TCRdb's version includes in-frame clones alone and lacks a portion of them. The DNA was the basis for D and trimming; V, J and clone size are from that table. Of 100,000 or so clones listed, around 89% were seen once; the top ten hold under 20%. The sample originates from a study of blood T cell repertoires in COVID-19. Looking at the study overall: Researchers got acute and convalescent COVID-19 samples from the United States, Italy and Spain. Nucleic acid was either cDNA or gDNA, and it came from T cells, B-cell-depleted T cells, or PBMCs.

Trimming cost V 4 bases and J 4 bases; bases outside gene matches: 8. The CDR3 contains 14 residues. CDR1 and CDR2 from the germline V gene are SQVTM and ANQGSEA. The chain recombines TRBV29-1 with TRBJ2-7; 9 bases are a match to TRBD2. Sequencing was done on a sample of peripheral blood. This clonotype originated in a human donor with acute or convalescent COVID-19. The donor label of this sample is uncertain. CDR3 nucleotides: TGCAGCGTTGTCTCTGGGACTAGCAGATACGAGCAGTACTTC. Its translation is CSVVSGTSRYEQYF.